This T cell receptor beta chain was obtained from a study of blood T cell repertoires in COVID-19. Study background: COVID-19 samples collected from the United States, Italy and Spain covered acute and convalescent phases. PBMCs, B-cell-depleted T cells, or T cells provided the cDNA or gDNA that made up the material.

Germline CDR1 SGHTA, CDR2 FQGNSA. V shed 1 base and J 1 base; nucleotides not matched to a gene: 7. CDR3 size: 17 residues. Under the authors' procedure: Reference gene primer amplification yielded estimated nucleated cell counts. Produced via immunoSEQ multiplex PCR; TCRdb's table is partial and in-frame only. V and J calls and clone size follow that table, whereas D and trimming were derived from the DNA. The sample carries some 220,000 clones, roughly 85% recorded once. Sequenced material: peripheral blood. The V gene is TRBV7-2, the J gene TRBJ2-1, with 7 positions matching TRBD2. This TCR derives from a woman in her seventies with COVID-19, enrolled during active disease. CDR3 sequence reads: CASSLGRGGYSYNEQFF. As DNA, the CDR3 is TGTGCCAGCAGCTTAGGGAGGGGAGGGTATTCCTACAATGAGCAGTTCTTC.